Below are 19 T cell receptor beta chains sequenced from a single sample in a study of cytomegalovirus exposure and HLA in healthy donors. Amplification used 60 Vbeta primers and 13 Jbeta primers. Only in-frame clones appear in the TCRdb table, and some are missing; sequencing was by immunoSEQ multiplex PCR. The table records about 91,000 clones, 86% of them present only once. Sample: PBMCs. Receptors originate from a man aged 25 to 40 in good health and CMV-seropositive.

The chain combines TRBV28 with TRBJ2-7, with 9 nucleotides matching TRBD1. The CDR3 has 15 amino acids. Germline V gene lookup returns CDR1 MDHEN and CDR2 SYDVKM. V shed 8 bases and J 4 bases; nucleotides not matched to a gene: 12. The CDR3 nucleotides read TGTGCCAGCTTGCAACCGGGACAGGGCTCTTACGAGCAGTACTTC. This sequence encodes CASLQPGQGSYEQYF. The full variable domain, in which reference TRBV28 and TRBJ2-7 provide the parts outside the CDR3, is DVKVTQSSRYLVKRTGEKVFLECVQDMDHENMFWYRQDPGLGLRLIYFSYDVKMKEKGDIPEGYSVSREKKERFSLILESASTNQTSMYLCASLQPGQGSYEQYFGPGTRLTVT.

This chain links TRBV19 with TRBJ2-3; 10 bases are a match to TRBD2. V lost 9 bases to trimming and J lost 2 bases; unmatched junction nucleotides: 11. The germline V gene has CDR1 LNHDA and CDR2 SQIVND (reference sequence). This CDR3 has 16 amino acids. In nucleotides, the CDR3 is TGTGCCAGCAACTGGGGCACTAGCGGGATCACAGATACGCAGTATTTT. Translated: CASNWGTSGITDTQYF.

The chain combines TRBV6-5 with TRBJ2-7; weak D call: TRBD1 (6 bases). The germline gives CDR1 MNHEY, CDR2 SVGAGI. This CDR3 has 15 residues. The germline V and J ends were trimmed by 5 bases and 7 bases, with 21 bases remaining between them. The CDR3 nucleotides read TGTGCCAGCAGTACCGCCCCATACAGGGCTTGGGAGCAGTACTTC. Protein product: CASSTAPYRAWEQYF.

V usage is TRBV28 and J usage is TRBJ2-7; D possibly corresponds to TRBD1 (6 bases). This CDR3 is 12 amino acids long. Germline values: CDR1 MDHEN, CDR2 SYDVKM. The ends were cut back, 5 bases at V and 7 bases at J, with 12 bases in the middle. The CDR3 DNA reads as TGTGCCAGCAGTGTTACAGGGTTGGAGCAGTACTTC. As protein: CASSVTGLEQYF.

CDR3 nucleotide sequence: TGTGCCAGCAGCACCCAAACAGGGGACGAGCAGTACTTC. Protein: CASSTQTGDEQYF. This chain links TRBV7-6 with TRBJ2-7, with TRBD1 matching over 7 bases. Per germline, CDR1 SGHVS and CDR2 FNYEAQ. J lost 5 bases, V lost 5 bases, and 6 bases had no gene match. The CDR3 is 13 amino acids.

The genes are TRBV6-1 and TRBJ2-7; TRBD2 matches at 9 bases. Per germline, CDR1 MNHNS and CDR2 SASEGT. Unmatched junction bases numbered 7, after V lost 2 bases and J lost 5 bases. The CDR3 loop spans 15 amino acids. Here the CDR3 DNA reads TGTGCCAGCAGTGAACTCGGCGGGAGGGGGGACGAGCAGTACTTC. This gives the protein CASSELGGRGDEQYF.

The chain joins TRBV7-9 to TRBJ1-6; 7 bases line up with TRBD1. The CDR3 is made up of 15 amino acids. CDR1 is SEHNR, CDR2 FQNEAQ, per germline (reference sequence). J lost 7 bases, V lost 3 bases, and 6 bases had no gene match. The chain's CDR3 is CASSFHDRENSPLHF. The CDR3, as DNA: TGTGCCAGCAGCTTCCACGACAGGGAAAATTCACCCCTCCACTTT.

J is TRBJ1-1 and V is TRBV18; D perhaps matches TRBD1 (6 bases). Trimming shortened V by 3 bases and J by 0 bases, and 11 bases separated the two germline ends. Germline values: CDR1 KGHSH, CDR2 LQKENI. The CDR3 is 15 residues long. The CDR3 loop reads CASSPRTVLNTEAFF. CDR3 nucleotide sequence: TGTGCCAGCTCACCCCGGACAGTCTTGAACACTGAAGCTTTCTTT.

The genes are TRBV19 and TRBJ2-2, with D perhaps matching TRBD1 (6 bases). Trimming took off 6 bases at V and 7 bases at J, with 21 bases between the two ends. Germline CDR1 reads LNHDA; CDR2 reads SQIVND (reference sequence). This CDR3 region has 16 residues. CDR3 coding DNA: TGTGCCAGTAGGGACAGCCTTCGCGTGTCTCGCGGGGAGCTGTTTTTT. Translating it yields CASRDSLRVSRGELFF.

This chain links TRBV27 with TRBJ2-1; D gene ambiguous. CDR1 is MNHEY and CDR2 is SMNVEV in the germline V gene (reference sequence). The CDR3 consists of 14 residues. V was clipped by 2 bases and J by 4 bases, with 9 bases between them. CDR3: CASSLVVSYNEQFF. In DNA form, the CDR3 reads TGTGCCAGCAGTTTAGTGGTCAGTTACAATGAGCAGTTCTTC.

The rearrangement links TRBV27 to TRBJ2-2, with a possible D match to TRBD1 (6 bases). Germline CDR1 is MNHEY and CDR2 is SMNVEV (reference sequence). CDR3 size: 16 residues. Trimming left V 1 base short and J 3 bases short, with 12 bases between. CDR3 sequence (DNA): TGTGCCAGCAGTTTATTAGGGGGAAGGGACACCGGGGAGCTGTTTTTT. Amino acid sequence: CASSLLGGRDTGELFF.

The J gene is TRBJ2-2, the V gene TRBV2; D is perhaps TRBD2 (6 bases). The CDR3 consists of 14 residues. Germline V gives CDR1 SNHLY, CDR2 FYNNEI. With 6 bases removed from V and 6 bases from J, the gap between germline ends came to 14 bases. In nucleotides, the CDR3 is TGTGCCAGCAGCGCTATGGGGGGATCCGGGGAGCTGTTTTTT. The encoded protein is CASSAMGGSGELFF.

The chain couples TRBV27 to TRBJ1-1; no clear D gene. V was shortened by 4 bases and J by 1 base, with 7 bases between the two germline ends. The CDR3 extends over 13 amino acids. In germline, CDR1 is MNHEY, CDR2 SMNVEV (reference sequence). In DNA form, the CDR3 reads TGTGCCAGCAGTTACGGGAGGAACACTGAAGCTTTCTTT. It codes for CASSYGRNTEAFF.

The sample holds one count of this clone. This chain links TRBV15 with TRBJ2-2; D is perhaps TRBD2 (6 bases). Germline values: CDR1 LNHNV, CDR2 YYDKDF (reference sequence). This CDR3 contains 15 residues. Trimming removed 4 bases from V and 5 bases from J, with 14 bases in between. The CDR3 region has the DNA TGTGCCACCAGCACCCGACTAGTGGGGACCGGGGAGCTGTTTTTT. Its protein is CATSTRLVGTGELFF.

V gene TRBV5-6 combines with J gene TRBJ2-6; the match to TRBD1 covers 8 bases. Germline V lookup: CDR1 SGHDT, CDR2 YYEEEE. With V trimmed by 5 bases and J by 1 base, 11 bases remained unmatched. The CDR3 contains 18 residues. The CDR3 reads CASRPWTGWLSGANVLTF. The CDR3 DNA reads TGTGCCAGCAGACCATGGACAGGGTGGCTATCTGGGGCCAACGTCCTGACTTTC. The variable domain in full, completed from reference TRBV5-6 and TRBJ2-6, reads DAGVTQSPTHLIKTRGQQVTLRCSPKSGHDTVSWYQQALGQGPQFIFQYYEEEERQRGNFPDRFSGHQFPNYSSELNVNALLLGDSALYLCASRPWTGWLSGANVLTFGAGSRLTVL.

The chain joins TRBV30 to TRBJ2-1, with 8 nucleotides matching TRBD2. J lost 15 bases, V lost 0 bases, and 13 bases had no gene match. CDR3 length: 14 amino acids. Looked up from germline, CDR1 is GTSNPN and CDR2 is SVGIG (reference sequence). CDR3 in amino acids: CAWSVSSGTSNSFF. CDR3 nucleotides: TGTGCCTGGAGTGTATCTTCCGGGACTAGTAATTCGTTCTTC.

In DNA, the CDR3 is TGTGCCAGCAGTAACCGGGACAGGGCATACGGGGAGCTGTTTTTT. It encodes CASSNRDRAYGELFF. V and J are TRBV6-6 and TRBJ2-2; 9 positions match TRBD1. CDR1 and CDR2 from the germline V gene are MNHNY and SVGAGI (reference sequence). V gave up 5 bases and J gave up 7 bases; unmatched junction bases: 8. CDR3 length: 15 amino acids.

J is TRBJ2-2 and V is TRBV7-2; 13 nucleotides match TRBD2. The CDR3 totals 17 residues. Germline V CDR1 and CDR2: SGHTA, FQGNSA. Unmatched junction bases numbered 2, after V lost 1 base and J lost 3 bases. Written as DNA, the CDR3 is TGTGCCAGCAGCTTAGGGGGACTAGCGGGGTACACCGGGGAGCTGTTTTTT. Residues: CASSLGGLAGYTGELFF.

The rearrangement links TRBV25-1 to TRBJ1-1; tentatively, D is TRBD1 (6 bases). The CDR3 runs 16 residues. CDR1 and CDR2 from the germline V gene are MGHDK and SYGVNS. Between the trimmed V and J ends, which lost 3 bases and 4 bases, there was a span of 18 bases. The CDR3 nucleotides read TGTGCCAGCAGTGACTTTATACAGGGCGACGGCACTGAAGCTTTCTTT. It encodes CASSDFIQGDGTEAFF.